The 26 T cell receptor beta chains listed next were all sequenced from one sample in a study of identifying expanded T cells in peripheral blood. Profiled with immunoSEQ multiplex PCR; TCRdb holds only in-frame clones, not every one. The table includes more than 95,000 clones, more than 75% detected once. The sequenced material came from blood. The receptors originated from a person aged 18 to 75 in good health.

This chain connects TRBV9 to TRBJ1-5; D is undetermined. Germline V gene sequence: CDR1 SGDLS, CDR2 YYNGEE. This CDR3 spans 15 amino acids. The V end was cut by 4 bases, the J end by 8 bases, with 19 bases between. As DNA, the CDR3 is TGTGCCAGCAGCCCCCGTGGGAGGGTGGAGGAGCCCCAGCATTTT. Protein product: CASSPRGRVEEPQHF.

CDR3 in amino acids: CASSPHGGRNTQYF. The CDR3 DNA follows: TGTGCCAGCAGCCCCCACGGGGGAAGAAATACGCAGTATTTT. The chain couples TRBV9 to TRBJ2-3, with D perhaps matching TRBD2 (6 bases). The CDR3 has 14 amino acids. Per the germline V gene, CDR1 is SGDLS and CDR2 is YYNGEE. V lost 4 bases and J 7 bases, leaving 16 bases between the germline ends.

V is TRBV6-1 and J is TRBJ1-1, with unresolved D. Germline V gene sequence: CDR1 MNHNS, CDR2 SASEGT. The CDR3 length is 14 residues. Trimming took off 11 bases at V and 0 bases at J, with 16 bases between the two ends. CDR3 amino acids: CASRQFLMNTEAFF. Written as DNA, the CDR3 is TGTGCCTCAAGACAATTCCTCATGAACACTGAAGCTTTCTTT.

This clone was detected a few times. The chain joins TRBV2 to TRBJ1-6; no clear D gene. The germline gives CDR1 SNHLY, CDR2 FYNNEI. This CDR3 comprises 15 residues. V was clipped by 3 bases and J by 9 bases, with 15 bases between them. The CDR3 protein is CASSDATDPRSPLHF. The CDR3 DNA reads TGTGCCAGCAGTGACGCGACGGACCCACGTTCACCCCTCCACTTT.

The chain uses TRBV18 and TRBJ1-4; D may be TRBD1 (5 bases). The germline CDR1 and CDR2 sequences are KGHSH and LQKENI. The V and J ends lost 3 bases and 7 bases respectively, with 9 bases between them. This CDR3 has 13 amino acids. The CDR3 spells CASSPDGGEKLFF. Here the CDR3 DNA reads TGTGCCAGCTCACCCGACGGGGGTGAAAAACTGTTTTTT.

The V call is TRBV2, the J call TRBJ1-2; TRBD1 aligns across 10 bases. Germline V gene sequence: CDR1 SNHLY, CDR2 FYNNEI. The CDR3 totals 15 residues. V dropped 8 bases and J dropped 9; count of bases not matched to a gene: 15. CDR3 coding DNA: TGTGCCAGCCGAGCCCCCGGGACAGGGGCCTTTAGCTACACCTTC. It encodes CASRAPGTGAFSYTF.

The CDR3 nucleotides are TGTGCCAGCAGTAAGAGGGAGGGCGGCTACACCTTC. This codes for CASSKREGGYTF. The genes are TRBV2 and TRBJ1-2; D ambiguous. The germline gives CDR1 SNHLY, CDR2 FYNNEI. V was shortened by 5 bases and J by 8 bases, with 12 bases between the two germline ends. The CDR3 spans 12 residues.

The V and J genes are TRBV20-1 and TRBJ1-3; D not resolved. The V end was cut by 3 bases, the J end by 5 bases, with 5 bases between. In germline, CDR1 is DFQATT, CDR2 SNEGSKA (reference sequence). The CDR3 contains 11 residues. Here the CDR3 DNA reads TGCAGTGCTAGCTATCGAAACACCATATATTTT. Translated: CSASYRNTIYF.

The chain is built from TRBV7-2 and TRBJ2-7, with D maybe TRBD1 (6 bases). V dropped 3 bases and J dropped 1 base, with 22 bases sitting between them. The CDR3 length is 18 residues. The germline CDR1 and CDR2 sequences are SGHTA and FQGNSA. This CDR3 is CASSFRLPIQGISYEQYF. CDR3 coding DNA: TGTGCCAGCAGCTTTCGTCTTCCTATCCAGGGGATTTCCTACGAGCAGTACTTC.

The chain combines TRBV28 with TRBJ1-5, with D tentatively TRBD1 (5 bases). The CDR3 consists of 15 residues. The germline gives CDR1 MDHEN, CDR2 SYDVKM. Between the trimmed V and J ends, which lost 3 bases and 4 bases, there was a span of 13 bases. This CDR3 is CASSFGGGPNQPQHF. DNA for the CDR3: TGTGCCAGCAGTTTCGGGGGGGGACCGAATCAGCCCCAGCATTTT.

This clone came up a few times. V is TRBV28 and J is TRBJ1-1; possible D gene TRBD1, 6 bases. The germline V gene encodes CDR1 MDHEN and CDR2 SYDVKM. The V and J ends lost 5 bases and 5 bases respectively, with 15 bases between them. This CDR3 is built from 14 residues. Written as DNA, the CDR3 is TGTGCCAGCAGTACAGGGTGGAGTAGTACTGAAGCTTTCTTT. Its protein is CASSTGWSSTEAFF.

This sequence joins TRBV7-9 and TRBJ1-2; 7 nucleotides agree with TRBD1. The CDR3 is made up of 13 amino acids. Trimming removed 5 bases from V and 9 bases from J; junction bases left unmatched: 9. CDR1 is SEHNR and CDR2 is FQNEAQ in the germline V gene (reference sequence). The CDR3 sequence: CASSAGTVRRYTF. CDR3 bases: TGTGCCAGCAGCGCAGGGACAGTTCGGCGCTACACCTTC. Filled out from reference TRBV7-9 and TRBJ1-2, the complete variable domain reads DTGVSQNPRHKITKRGQNVTFRCDPISEHNRLYWYRQTLGQGPEFLTYFQNEAQLEKSRLLSDRFSAERPKGSFSTLEIQRTEQGDSAMYLCASSAGTVRRYTFGSGTRLTVV.

The V gene is TRBV7-3, the J gene TRBJ2-5; tentatively, D is TRBD2 (7 bases). The CDR3 spans 14 residues. Germline CDR1 and CDR2: SGHTA and FQGTGA. V was trimmed by 2 bases and J by 4 bases, leaving 11 bases between them. CDR3 coding DNA: TGTGCCAGCAGCTTAGGCGGGGGCGGAGAGACCCAGTACTTC. This codes for CASSLGGGGETQYF.

V and J are TRBV10-3 and TRBJ2-1, with D possibly TRBD2 on 6 matching bases. Trimming removed 8 bases at V and 0 bases at J, with 8 bases between. The CDR3 length is 13 residues. Looked up from germline, CDR1 is ENHRY and CDR2 is SYGVKD. The CDR3 sequence is CAILADSYNEQFF. CDR3 nucleotide sequence: TGTGCCATCTTAGCGGACTCCTACAATGAGCAGTTCTTC.

This chain links TRBV7-3 with TRBJ2-3; perhaps D is TRBD1 or TRBD2 (5 bases each). The germline V gene encodes CDR1 SGHTA and CDR2 FQGTGA. V was pared by 3 bases and J by 2 bases, with 21 bases between. There are 18 residues in the CDR3. DNA of the CDR3: TGTGCCAGCAGCTTGGTAACCGGGGACGGATACTACACAGATACGCAGTATTTT. Its protein product is CASSLVTGDGYYTDTQYF.

V and J are TRBV5-1 and TRBJ1-2, with D unclear. V was shortened by 0 bases and J by 5 bases, with 8 bases between the two germline ends. CDR1 is SGHRS and CDR2 is YFSETQ in the germline V gene. The CDR3 has 13 residues. CDR3 amino acids: CASSLASTYGYTF. The CDR3 coding sequence is TGCGCCAGCAGCTTGGCCTCCACATATGGCTACACCTTC. Filled out from reference TRBV5-1 and TRBJ1-2, the complete variable domain reads KAGVTQTPRYLIKTRGQQVTLSCSPISGHRSVSWYQQTPGQGLQFLFEYFSETQRNKGNFPGRFSGRQFSNSRSEMNVSTLELGDSALYLCASSLASTYGYTFGSGTRLTVV.

The chain has TRBV10-3 and TRBJ2-1, with 8 nucleotides matching TRBD2. The CDR3 is 13 amino acids. Germline V gives CDR1 ENHRY, CDR2 SYGVKD. The V and J ends lost 4 bases and 9 bases, in that order; junction bases with no gene match: 5. The CDR3: CAISAAGASEQFF. CDR3 DNA: TGTGCCATCAGTGCAGCGGGGGCTTCTGAGCAGTTCTTC.

CDR3 region: CASSLSGGQAGTIYF. CDR3 coding DNA: TGCGCCAGCAGCTTATCGGGAGGGCAGGCCGGAACCATATATTTT. The J gene is TRBJ1-3, the V gene TRBV5-1; D gene unclear. CDR1 and CDR2 from the germline V gene are SGHRS and YFSETQ. Trimming removed 2 bases from V and 10 bases from J, with 19 bases in between. The CDR3 is 15 residues long.

This chain joins TRBV2 and TRBJ2-2; D unresolved. Trimming took off 6 bases at V and 7 bases at J, with 6 bases between the two ends. The CDR3 sequence is 11 residues long. The V gene's germline CDR1 is SNHLY and CDR2 FYNNEI. The CDR3 DNA reads as TGTGCCAGCAGGGATCACGGGGAGCTGTTTTTT. It specifies CASRDHGELFF.

This clone was seen a handful of times. The chain couples TRBV6-1 to TRBJ1-4; 10 nucleotides agree with TRBD1. The length of the CDR3 is 13 residues. Germline V lookup: CDR1 MNHNS, CDR2 SASEGT. The V segment lost 6 bases and the J segment 15 bases; nucleotides outside the gene matches: 10. The chain's CDR3 is CASRPGRQGAVFF. As DNA, the CDR3 is TGTGCCAGCAGACCCGGGAGACAGGGGGCAGTGTTTTTT.

The chain joins TRBV6-1 to TRBJ1-5; 7 nucleotides align to TRBD1. Germline assignment: CDR1 MNHNS and CDR2 SASEGT. Trimming took 1 base from V and 2 from J; bases not matched to a gene: 5. CDR3 length: 16 amino acids. The CDR3 DNA follows: TGTGCCAGCAGTGAAGGACCCGGGACAGGCAATCAGCCCCAGCATTTT. It yields the protein CASSEGPGTGNQPQHF.

This chain connects TRBV30 to TRBJ1-5; D call uncertain. In germline, CDR1 is GTSNPN, CDR2 SVGIG (reference sequence). The CDR3 is made up of 17 amino acids. V was pared by 0 bases and J by 0 bases, with 15 bases between. The CDR3 here is CAWSVRLTGYSNQPQHF. In nucleotides, the CDR3 is TGTGCCTGGAGTGTACGGCTGACGGGGTATAGCAATCAGCCCCAGCATTTT. Filled out from reference TRBV30 and TRBJ1-5, the complete variable domain reads SQTIHQWPATLVQPVGSPLSLECTVEGTSNPNLYWYRQAAGRGLQLLFYSVGIGQISSEVPQNLSASRPQDRQFILSSKKLLLSDSGFYLCAWSVRLTGYSNQPQHFGDGTRLSIL.

This chain links TRBV10-3 with TRBJ2-1; TRBD2 aligns across 7 bases. Germline values: CDR1 ENHRY, CDR2 SYGVKD. CDR3 length equals 14 residues. J was trimmed by 4 bases and V by 7 bases; bases with no gene match: 7. CDR3 sequence (DNA): TGTGCCATCAAACGGGACTACCTGTACAATGAGCAGTTCTTC. Translating it yields CAIKRDYLYNEQFF.

The chain is built from TRBV6-5 and TRBJ1-2; D might be TRBD1 (6 bases). The length of the CDR3 is 13 residues. V shed 6 bases and J shed 7 bases, with 15 bases lying between them. Germline V gene sequence: CDR1 MNHEY, CDR2 SVGAGI. The CDR3 protein is CASRFDRRVGYTF. CDR3 nucleotide sequence: TGTGCCAGCAGATTTGACAGGCGGGTTGGCTACACCTTC.

V gene TRBV11-2 combines with J gene TRBJ1-1; D possibly corresponds to TRBD1 (5 bases). This CDR3 comprises 13 residues. Germline CDR1 reads SGHAT; CDR2 reads FQNNGV. Trimming left V 3 bases short and J 8 bases short, with 13 bases between. The DNA of the CDR3 is TGTGCCAGCAGCTTGGAGTGGGGCCCCGAAGCTTTCTTT. Translating gives CASSLEWGPEAFF.

This clone was counted at least ten times. The chain recombines TRBV19 with TRBJ2-2; D is uncertain. The CDR3 is 14 amino acids. Germline-derived CDR1 and CDR2 are LNHDA and SQIVND (reference sequence). V dropped 7 bases and J dropped 3 bases, with 12 bases sitting between them. For the CDR3, the DNA is TGTGCCAGTATTAGGCACCAAGACACCGGGGAGCTGTTTTTT. Translated, it gives CASIRHQDTGELFF.